This record concerns one T cell receptor beta chain sequence. The target of this receptor is not known. The input lacks base qualities; no much larger clone sits a single base away. The record originates from a study of cytomegalovirus exposure and HLA in healthy donors (dated by TCRdb to the late 2010s). Notes on the research overall: An earlier analysis of approximately 640 of the donors reported approximately 300 Gb of sequence data and 117 million unique TCR beta sequences from around 200 million T cells. Among the roughly 390 genotyped donors, approximately 77% belonged to the genetic ancestry cluster associated with self-reported Caucasian donors. The study used immunosequencing to profile the T cell repertoires of several hundred subjects and linked those repertoires to cytomegalovirus serostatus. The number of typed donors differed by locus: roughly 620-640 for A, B, C, DRB1 and DQB1; about 520 for DQA1; around 610 for DPA1; and around 470 for DPB1. An early release covering roughly 640 HLA-typed donors comprised 250 to 350 gigabases of sequencing data and tens of millions of unique TCR sequences. A separate validation cohort of over 95 different subjects was used in addition to the approximately 670-subject first cohort. The study aimed to test whether cataloging public T cell receptors could reveal signatures of past pathogen exposure. A later analysis re-examined previously published TCR beta repertoires from several hundred donors and added high-resolution HLA genotyping to investigate patterns of TCR occurrence. Across 398 genotyped donors of the cohort, an average of about 240,000 unique TCR beta nucleotide sequences per donor were sequenced, and roughly 18% of those sequences were non-productive. Every discovery cohort repertoire had been produced on one sequencing platform. To decide whether each TCR beta V gene segment behaved as functional or pseudogenic, an earlier analysis of several hundred of the donors relied on high-throughput TCR beta sequencing. A few DR-DQ haplotypes were treated as single units for association and clustering because of strong linkage in the cohort. In a later genetic analysis, genome-wide SNP genotypes for about three fifths of the roughly 670 donors were used, and that subset was treated as a discovery cohort. High-throughput TCR immunosequencing, statistical association of individual TCRs with disease status, and machine learning were combined to predict cytomegalovirus infection status. Class I and class II HLA loci were covered by the typing at four-digit resolution. Donor age, sex, ethnicity and CMV serostatus were compiled alongside the repertoire data. The later analysis used no new phenotypic data to find candidate immune exposures, relying instead on TCR beta sequences and their occurrence across donors.

The junction carries 14 bases between V and J, which are trimmed by 0 bases and 5 bases respectively. Its CDR3 holds 15 amino acids, cysteine through phenylalanine. Only the CDR3 portion is preserved as DNA: 45 bases, with reading frame beginning at the first base. CDR1 and CDR2 are drawn from the germline V gene: SGDLS, YYNGEE. General study outcomes and caveats: A further reported finding was that TCR beta sequences accurately predicted the HLA-A and HLA-B alleles for most subjects in the first cohort. According to a later analysis, TCR association rates differed among HLA loci, with DRB1 alleles showing the most associated TCRs and HLA-C alleles showing the fewest. A cluster of highly shared sequence variants was judged likely to be a technical artifact of the sequencing pipeline. Three of the identified cytomegalovirus-associated TCR beta chains were confirmed in vitro to be specific for cytomegalovirus antigens. The study gave a list of 150 to 200 TCR beta chains associated with cytomegalovirus. HLA typing was unavailable for some donors at each locus, so association tests used only the typed subset. When HLA alleles, especially DR and DQ, strongly co-occurred, TCR associations were difficult to assign to individual alleles. In a later analysis, HLA-associated TCR beta chains were found to be more clonally expanded and to have lower generation probabilities than equally common non-associated chains. It was suggested by the authors that the approach could potentially be generalized to other disease states and immunological phenotypes. In a later genetic analysis, fewer N-insertions in productive TCRs were reported among donors in an Asian-associated ancestry cluster than the roughly 670-donor mean. V-gene and J-gene trimming of TCR beta chains was associated with a missense DCLRE1C variant in a later genetic analysis, and the association was replicated in an independent cohort. A later analysis found that most CMV-associated TCR beta chains appeared HLA-restricted, with HLA associations seemingly driven largely by CMV exposure. The cohort was sequenced for TCR beta chains only, and without alpha or paired-chain data the features that could be detected were limited. In a later analysis, over 15,000 TCR beta sequences were associated with specific HLA alleles at a false discovery rate of 0.05. According to a later analysis, parvovirus B19, influenza, CMV and Epstein-Barr virus appeared linked to several top co-occurrence clusters. Immune exposure information for the cohort was limited to CMV serostatus. Cytomegalovirus status was reported to be diagnosed by the classifier with high specificity and sensitivity in both the original and validation cohorts. Roughly 15 rarely observed V segments, including chromosome 9 orphons, were excluded from the earlier analysis of a few hundred of the donors because counts were too low. Because the 87-base-pair reads could not distinguish some IMGT-functional V segments, including TRBV6-2 and TRBV6-3, those segments were excluded. Correlated functional status among segregating V segments might reflect linkage disequilibrium, but an unknown experimental factor could not be ruled out. Sequencing depth was assumed to be roughly uniform across donors in the presence/absence analyses, though that assumption may not hold. While some public TCRs were present in many individuals, most TCR sequences turned up only very rarely across donors. In an earlier analysis of a few hundred of the donors, most TCR beta V segments were observed in productive rearrangements about 87% or about 30% of the time, broadly matching IMGT annotations.

The library relied on the immunoSEQ multiplex PCR assay. For the multiplex PCR, a mixture combining 60 forward primers for TCR Vbeta segments and 13 reverse primers for TCR Jbeta segments was used. A multiplex PCR assay on genomic DNA amplified the CDR3 region of rearranged TCR beta genes. The Illumina HiSeq System was used to sequence the amplified TCR beta libraries as 87-base-pair reads. In the original analysis: In a later analysis, 80 million or so unique TCR beta chains were counted across the approximately 640 repertoires, and roughly 11 million of these chains were shared by at least two donors. Raw reads were error-corrected and collapsed into unique sequences with a nearest-neighbor algorithm that merged closely related sequences to remove PCR and sequencing errors. To assign V, D and J gene segments, CDR3 sequences were aligned to IMGT reference sequences. For a sequence to be retained, a match of at least six nucleotides to both a V gene segment and a J gene segment was required. Rearrangements were called productive when the CDR3 lacked stop codons and stayed in frame with V and J; all others were non-productive. CDR3 was defined according to IMGT convention as the region running from the second conserved V-encoded cysteine to the conserved J-encoded phenylalanine. Sequences without an unambiguous match to a single V gene segment were excluded from the earlier analysis of about 600 of the donors. In an earlier analysis of approximately 590 of the donors, a V segment was called functional when productive rearrangements were above 56.7%, and segregating when the standard deviation between donors exceeded 5%. A statistical classification framework was built to diagnose cytomegalovirus status from the catalog of TCR beta chain sequences. A later analysis assigned V and J genes by comparing TCR nucleotide sequences with IMGT/GENE-DB human TR gene sequences. In a later analysis, CDR3 sequences and most-parsimonious VDJ recombination scenarios were assigned using the TCRdist pipeline. In a later analysis, each TCR beta chain was defined by its CDR3 amino acid sequence together with its V-gene family, and reads lacking a unique V-gene family were excluded. In a later analysis, a few hundred highly shared, low-generation-probability nucleotide sequences were removed to address suspected cross-contamination and a sequencing artifact. For each public chain, a later analysis derived a clonal expansion index from normalized ranks of inferred template counts within each repertoire. A later analysis computed generation probabilities with a VDJ recombination model fitted to out-of-frame rearrangements, and checked the results against IGoR. In a later analysis, hypergeometric tests were used to score TCR-TCR, TCR-HLA and TCR-CMV co-occurrence, with a repertoire-size bias correction applied to TCR pairs. In a later analysis, false discovery rates were estimated by permuting HLA or CMV assignments 20 times. In a later analysis, co-occurring TCRs were grouped with DBSCAN, and TCRdist sequence similarity was added when clustering was performed within HLA-allele-positive subsets. Repertoires with fewer than 30,000 or more than 120,000 public chains were left out of co-occurrence clustering, as were four to six repertoires with anomalous nucleotide sharing. Not all clones reach the TCRdb copy of this immuneACCESS table, which keeps in-frame sequences only. Checked studies attribute under half of the gap to unresolved V genes and leave the rest unexplained. From that table come the V and J calls and clone size; the DNA was used to work out D and trimming. Across this sample there are about 120,000 clones, with about three quarters seen only once. Less than 3% of the sample lies in the top ten.

In total, approximately 610 healthy bone marrow donors made up the cohort. At the time of sampling, every cohort member was nominally healthy, though immune exposures that went unrecorded were likely present. The donor was CMV seropositive and was included in the group of 250 to 300 seropositive cohort members. Each donor provided a peripheral blood sample, and peripheral blood mononuclear cells were used for TCR beta sequencing. Genomic DNA was extracted from the blood cell samples with the Qiagen DNeasy Blood Extraction Kit. This TCR was recovered from a woman aged 35 to 49 in good health and CMV-seropositive. The chain uses TRBV9 and TRBJ2-5, with TRBD1 tentatively as D gene (8 bases match). Specimen: PBMCs. CDR3 protein: CASSVATGGEETQYF. DNA sequence: TGTGCCAGCAGCGTAGCTACAGGGGGGGAGGAGACCCAGTACTTC.